Each of the 19 T cell receptor beta chains below was sequenced from the same sample in a study of OX40 agonist ivuxolimab in advanced cancers. The data were produced by immunoSEQ multiplex PCR, yet TCRdb's version contains in-frame clones alone and is incomplete. Of nearly 95,000 clones listed, 94% were seen once; the top ten hold about 2.6%. This specimen was CD4+ or CD8+ T cells sorted from blood, taken in a trial of the OX40 agonist ivuxolimab. Source of these receptors: an adult with an advanced solid tumor such as melanoma, head and neck, liver or kidney cancer.

CDR3 sequence (DNA): TGTGCCATCGGGACAGGGAACCCCTACGAGCAGTACTTC. Translation: CAIGTGNPYEQYF. V usage is TRBV10-3 and J usage is TRBJ2-7; 9 bases are shared with TRBD1. Germline values: CDR1 ENHRY, CDR2 SYGVKD. The CDR3 has 13 residues. V shed 8 bases, J shed 2 bases, and the junction held 4 bases outside the gene matches.

The chain uses TRBV19 and TRBJ1-1; perhaps TRBD1 as D (5 bases). V was pared by 6 bases and J by 1 base, with 9 bases between. The CDR3 runs to 13 residues. Germline CDR1 reads LNHDA; CDR2 reads SQIVND (reference sequence). The CDR3 DNA reads TGTGCCAGTAGAGCAGGGCGGAACACTGAAGCTTTCTTT. This gives the protein CASRAGRNTEAFF. Together with reference TRBV19 and TRBJ1-1, the CDR3 gives the full variable domain: DGGITQSPKYLFRKEGQNVTLSCEQNLNHDAMYWYRQDPGQGLRLIYYSQIVNDFQKGDIAEGYSVSREKKESFPLTVTSAQKNPTAFYLCASRAGRNTEAFFGQGTRLTVV.

The chain uses TRBV6-1 and TRBJ2-5; the match to TRBD2 covers 8 bases. The trim removed 4 bases at V and 2 bases at J, leaving 12 bases unmatched. The germline CDR1 and CDR2 sequences are MNHNS and SASEGT. There are 17 residues in the CDR3. CDR3 protein: CASSGLGGASGQETQYF. The DNA of the CDR3 is TGTGCCAGCAGTGGGTTAGGCGGGGCTAGCGGGCAAGAGACCCAGTACTTC.

This chain connects TRBV4-3 to TRBJ1-2; D ambiguous. The CDR3 covers 13 residues. V lost 2 bases to trimming and J lost 8 bases, with 12 bases between them. Germline V gives CDR1 LGHNA, CDR2 YSLEER. CDR3 sequence: CASSQSIGNGYTF. The CDR3 DNA follows: TGCGCCAGCAGCCAATCTATCGGCAACGGCTACACCTTC.

The genes are TRBV27 and TRBJ1-1; D remains unclear. Germline CDR1 MNHEY, CDR2 SMNVEV (reference sequence). The CDR3 has 15 amino acids. The V end was cut by 3 bases, the J end by 3 bases, with 14 bases between. CDR3 protein: CASSFGIGADTEAFF. CDR3 bases: TGTGCCAGCAGTTTCGGGATAGGTGCAGACACTGAAGCTTTCTTT.

This chain links TRBV11-2 with TRBJ1-1; D may be TRBD1 (5 bases). Trimming pared 5 bases from V and 7 bases from J, leaving 8 bases between. Germline V gene sequence: CDR1 SGHAT, CDR2 FQNNGV. The CDR3 length is 11 residues. CDR3 nucleotides: TGTGCCAGCAGCGACAGTTATGAAGCTTTCTTT. As protein: CASSDSYEAFF.

This clone was seen a few times. This sequence joins TRBV10-1 and TRBJ1-6; possibly TRBD1 for D (5 bases). Trimming stripped 11 bases from V and 4 bases from J, with 18 bases between. The germline V gene has CDR1 WNHNN and CDR2 SYGVQD (reference sequence). The CDR3 has 15 residues. CDR3 protein: CAGGGRRIYNSPLHF. The CDR3 DNA reads TGCGCCGGGGGTGGGAGGCGGATTTATAATTCACCCCTCCACTTT.

V is TRBV10-3 and J is TRBJ1-1, with 9 bases matching TRBD1. Germline V gives CDR1 ENHRY, CDR2 SYGVKD. J was trimmed by 2 bases and V by 2 bases; bases with no gene match: 9. The CDR3 has 17 amino acids. CDR3 sequence reads: CAISEAYRGRRNTEAFF. CDR3 nucleotide sequence: TGTGCCATCAGTGAGGCCTACAGGGGGCGCAGAAACACTGAAGCTTTCTTT.

The chain uses TRBV23-1 and TRBJ2-2; the D call may be TRBD1 or TRBD2 (6 bases each). TRBV23-1 is placed among ORFs of uncertain function. This CDR3 has 16 amino acids. V lost 2 bases and J 3 bases, leaving 13 bases between the germline ends. CDR3 DNA: TGCGCCAGCAGTCAAGGGGGGCCTAAGGACACCGGGGAGCTGTTTTTT. Its translation: CASSQGGPKDTGELFF.

This clone was detected only a few times. The chain is built from TRBV7-8 and TRBJ1-2, with D maybe TRBD1 (6 bases). Germline V gene data show CDR1 as SGHVS and CDR2 as FQNEAQ. Deletions cut 0 bases from V and 7 bases from J, with 9 bases between. The CDR3 contains 13 residues. The CDR3 bases are TGTGCCAGCAGCTTAGCTGAGGGGGTTGGCTACACCTTC. It codes for CASSLAEGVGYTF.

This chain links TRBV10-3 with TRBJ1-4; no firm D call. Germline V lookup: CDR1 ENHRY, CDR2 SYGVKD. The CDR3 has 13 amino acids. V was cut by 3 bases and J by 5 bases, with 7 bases left in between. The CDR3 DNA sequence: TGTGCCATCAGTGATGGCGGGAATGAAAAACTGTTTTTT. Encoded protein: CAISDGGNEKLFF.

The chain carries TRBV9 and TRBJ2-3, with D possibly TRBD1 on 6 matching bases. This CDR3 is built from 17 residues. Trimming removed 1 base from V and 2 bases from J, with 17 bases in between. From germline, CDR1 is SGDLS and CDR2 YYNGEE. The DNA for the CDR3 is TGTGCCAGCAGCGTAAATGTCTGGACAGCCGACACAGATACGCAGTATTTT. Translated, it gives CASSVNVWTADTDTQYF.

The V gene is TRBV28, the J gene TRBJ2-7; 9 bases match TRBD2. The CDR3 runs to 13 residues. V trimming: 2 bases; J trimming: 7 bases; junction bases outside the gene matches: 3. CDR1 is MDHEN and CDR2 is SYDVKM in the germline V gene. CDR3 in amino acids: CASSLGAGGEQYF. CDR3 DNA sequence: TGTGCCAGCAGTTTAGGAGCGGGGGGAGAGCAGTACTTC.

This clone is a singleton in its sample. The J gene is TRBJ2-5, the V gene TRBV28; D gene ambiguous. Germline values: CDR1 MDHEN, CDR2 SYDVKM. The V end was cut by 2 bases, the J end by 3 bases, with 19 bases between. This CDR3 has 17 residues. The CDR3, as DNA: TGTGCCAGCAGTTTACGCAACCCGGACCCGGAAGAAGAGACCCAGTACTTC. Its protein is CASSLRNPDPEEETQYF. Full variable domain (missing parts from reference TRBV28 and TRBJ2-5): DVKVTQSSRYLVKRTGEKVFLECVQDMDHENMFWYRQDPGLGLRLIYFSYDVKMKEKGDIPEGYSVSREKKERFSLILESASTNQTSMYLCASSLRNPDPEEETQYFGPGTRLLVL.

This clone was seen a handful of times. V and J are TRBV14 and TRBJ2-1, with TRBD2 matching 13 bases. Looked up from germline, CDR1 is SGHDN and CDR2 is FVKESK. Losses at the gene ends were 1 base for V and 12 bases for J; bases not matched to a gene: 6. The CDR3 totals 15 residues. As DNA, the CDR3 is TGTGCCAGCAGCCAAGGGACTAGCGGGAGTGTAGGGCAGTTCTTC. It yields the protein CASSQGTSGSVGQFF.

The V call is TRBV4-1, the J call TRBJ2-1, with D possibly matching TRBD1 (5 bases). The V gene's germline CDR1 is MGHRA and CDR2 YSYEKL. This CDR3 comprises 14 residues. V was trimmed by 8 bases and J by 6 bases, leaving 17 bases between them. The CDR3 region is CASQEQVGFNEQFF. The CDR3 coding sequence is TGCGCCAGCCAAGAACAGGTAGGATTCAATGAGCAGTTCTTC.

The chain carries TRBV27 and TRBJ2-2; 8 bases fit TRBD1. V trimming: 8 bases; J trimming: 4 bases; junction bases outside the gene matches: 6. CDR1 is MNHEY, CDR2 SMNVEV, per germline (reference sequence). This CDR3 has 14 residues. The CDR3 bases are TGTGCCAGCGGCGTGGACAGGGCCACCGGGGAGCTGTTTTTT. It is translated as CASGVDRATGELFF.

The chain is built from TRBV7-9 and TRBJ2-7; perhaps TRBD1 as D (6 bases). Trimming pared 1 base from V and 7 bases from J, leaving 14 bases between. Germline V gene lookup returns CDR1 SEHNR and CDR2 FQNEAQ (reference sequence). The CDR3 runs 14 residues. As DNA, the CDR3 is TGTGCCAGCAGCTTAGGCGGACAGCGAACTGAGCAGTACTTC. Its translation: CASSLGGQRTEQYF.

V gene TRBV10-3 combines with J gene TRBJ2-5; D may be TRBD1 (6 bases). Trimming stripped 3 bases from V and 2 bases from J, with 16 bases between. The CDR3 is 16 residues long. Germline V CDR1 and CDR2: ENHRY, SYGVKD. The CDR3 DNA sequence: TGTGCCATCAGTGACTCTCGGGACACCCTACAAGAGACCCAGTACTTC. Translation gives CAISDSRDTLQETQYF.